Listed below are T cell receptor beta chains from one sample, sequenced in a study of CD8 T cells in ankylosing spondylitis. TCRdb redid the calling of the 5' RACE reads with MiXCR, one entry per CDR3 protein. This sample has 220,000 or so distinct CDR3 sequences; roughly a tenth occur once, and the top ten carry less than 25%. The sequenced material came from blood, either unsorted or a sorted T cell fraction (not recorded which). These receptors came from a male donor with ankylosing spondylitis or in good health (not recorded which). The CDR3 runs from the conserved cysteine through the conserved F or W. Each record gives: clone size, D gene, V gene, J gene, CDR3 DNA, CDR3 protein. D genes are given only for firm matches. Clone size is stated in some rows and not others, as once, few, many or a class when expanded.

clone size: .; D gene: TRBD1; V gene: TRBV7-2; J gene: TRBJ2-7; CDR3 DNA: TGTGCCAGCAGCATATGGACAGGGCAATCCTACGAGCAGTACTTC; CDR3 protein: CASSIWTGQSYEQYF
clone size: few; D gene: .; V gene: TRBV6-5; J gene: TRBJ1-4; CDR3 DNA: TGTGCCAGCAGTTACTCGAGGGAGAGCTGGGCTAATGAAAAACTGTTTTTT; CDR3 protein: CASSYSRESWANEKLFF
clone size: many; D gene: .; V gene: TRBV6-5; J gene: TRBJ1-1; CDR3 DNA: TGTGCCAGCAGTTCGGACGGATTGAACACTGAAGCTTTCTTT; CDR3 protein: CASSSDGLNTEAFF
clone size: few; D gene: TRBD1; V gene: TRBV12-3/TRBV12-4; J gene: TRBJ2-3; CDR3 DNA: TGTGCCAGCAGGTGGACAGGGATGACAGATACGCAGTATTTT; CDR3 protein: CASRWTGMTDTQYF
clone size: many; D gene: .; V gene: TRBV24-1; J gene: TRBJ2-3; CDR3 DNA: TGTGCCACCAGTGAATCCGGGGGACCCAGCACAGATACGCAGTATTTT; CDR3 protein: CATSESGGPSTDTQYF
clone size: many; D gene: .; V gene: TRBV7-2; J gene: TRBJ1-6; CDR3 DNA: TGTGCCAGCAGCGGAGTTGCAGGAAATAATTCACCCCTCCACTTT; CDR3 protein: CASSGVAGNNSPLHF
clone size: .; D gene: TRBD1; V gene: TRBV20-1; J gene: TRBJ2-7; CDR3 DNA: TGCAGTGCTAGACCACAGGGGGTGTCCTACGAGCAGTACTTC; CDR3 protein: CSARPQGVSYEQYF
clone size: many; D gene: .; V gene: TRBV7-2; J gene: TRBJ1-2; CDR3 DNA: TGTGCCAGCAGCTGGGATGGGGTTACAGGGCTCAATGGCTACACCTTC; CDR3 protein: CASSWDGVTGLNGYTF
clone size: many; D gene: .; V gene: TRBV5-5; J gene: TRBJ2-5; CDR3 DNA: TGTGCCAGCAGCTTCGGTCAGGGAGGAGAGACCCAGTACTTC; CDR3 protein: CASSFGQGGETQYF
clone size: many; D gene: TRBD2; V gene: TRBV7-9; J gene: TRBJ2-3; CDR3 DNA: TGTGCCAGCAGGTACACTAGCGGGGGAACAGATACGCAGTATTTT; CDR3 protein: CASRYTSGGTDTQYF
clone size: few; D gene: TRBD2; V gene: TRBV3-1; J gene: TRBJ2-2; CDR3 DNA: TGTGCCAGCAGCCACGTTAGGCTAGCGGGGGGCACCGGGGAGCTGTTTTTT; CDR3 protein: CASSHVRLAGGTGELFF
clone size: many; D gene: .; V gene: TRBV6-1; J gene: TRBJ2-3; CDR3 DNA: TGTGCCAGCAGCCGAAAACCGTTCGGGACTTCTACAGATACGCAGTATTTT; CDR3 protein: CASSRKPFGTSTDTQYF
clone size: many; D gene: TRBD1; V gene: TRBV7-2; J gene: TRBJ2-4; CDR3 DNA: TGTGCCAGCAGCTTAGCCGGGACAGGGCTAGGAATGGCCAAAAACATTCAGTACTTC; CDR3 protein: CASSLAGTGLGMAKNIQYF
clone size: few; D gene: TRBD2; V gene: TRBV3-1; J gene: TRBJ2-1; CDR3 DNA: TGTGCCAGCAGCTCTTGGGGTAGCGGGGGGAATCCCTCCTACAATGAGCAGTTCTTC; CDR3 protein: CASSSWGSGGNPSYNEQFF
clone size: many; D gene: .; V gene: TRBV4-2; J gene: TRBJ2-7; CDR3 DNA: TGTGCCAGCAGCCAAGACGTCCGGGATCGCGAGCAGTACTTC; CDR3 protein: CASSQDVRDREQYF
clone size: .; D gene: TRBD1; V gene: TRBV12-3/TRBV12-4; J gene: TRBJ1-5; CDR3 DNA: TGTGCCAGCACAGGGGGAGGGGGCAATCAGCCCCAGCATTTT; CDR3 protein: CASTGGGGNQPQHF
clone size: many; D gene: .; V gene: TRBV5-1; J gene: TRBJ2-7; CDR3 DNA: TGCGCCAGCAGCTTGGAGGCCTTCTACGAGCAGTACTTC; CDR3 protein: CASSLEAFYEQYF
clone size: .; D gene: TRBD1; V gene: TRBV27; J gene: TRBJ2-2; CDR3 DNA: TGTGCCAGCGGAGTCCGACAGGGGAGCACCGGGGAGCTGTTTTTT; CDR3 protein: CASGVRQGSTGELFF
clone size: many; D gene: .; V gene: TRBV5-5; J gene: TRBJ2-4; CDR3 DNA: TGTGCCAGCACCCTTGACCTCGCCAAAAACATTCAGTACTTC; CDR3 protein: CASTLDLAKNIQYF
clone size: many; D gene: TRBD1; V gene: TRBV27; J gene: TRBJ1-2; CDR3 DNA: TGTGCCAGCAGTCCATTCCGACAGGGCTACGGGGATGGCTACACCTTC; CDR3 protein: CASSPFRQGYGDGYTF
clone size: many; D gene: .; V gene: TRBV12-3/TRBV12-4; J gene: TRBJ1-2; CDR3 DNA: TGTGCCAGCAGTCCCCAACAGTATGGCTACACCTTC; CDR3 protein: CASSPQQYGYTF
clone size: few; D gene: TRBD2; V gene: TRBV9; J gene: TRBJ2-1; CDR3 DNA: TGTGCCAGCAGCGTCTGGCGGGGGGGCAGTTCGGACTATGAGCAGTTCTTC; CDR3 protein: CASSVWRGGSSDYEQFF
clone size: few; D gene: .; V gene: TRBV18; J gene: TRBJ1-1; CDR3 DNA: TGTGCCAGCTCAAGTGACTTGAACACTGAAGCTTTCTTT; CDR3 protein: CASSSDLNTEAFF
clone size: many; D gene: TRBD1; V gene: TRBV7-8; J gene: TRBJ2-7; CDR3 DNA: TGTGCCAGCAGCCACACGACAGGGGACGAGCAGTACTTC; CDR3 protein: CASSHTTGDEQYF